The 32 T cell receptor beta chains below all came from one sample that was sequenced in a study of cytomegalovirus exposure and HLA in healthy donors. The PCR employed 60 Vbeta primers together with 13 Jbeta primers. Only in-frame clones appear in the TCRdb table, and some are missing; sequencing was by immunoSEQ multiplex PCR. The sample holds 150,000 to 200,000 clones; about four fifths are singletons and the top ten take 8% to 10%. Material: PBMCs. These receptor sequences come from a male donor in good health and CMV-seropositive.

CDR3 in DNA: TGCGCCAGCAGCTCTACCACAGGGGGGAATTCACCCCTCCACTTT. It specifies CASSSTTGGNSPLHF. The rearrangement uses TRBV5-1 and TRBJ1-6, with 8 bases that match TRBD1. Germline CDR1 is SGHRS and CDR2 is YFSETQ. The CDR3 is 15 residues long. V dropped 3 bases and J dropped 7; count of bases not matched to a gene: 6.

This clone was seen only once. This chain links TRBV7-2 with TRBJ1-1; the D gene is possibly TRBD1 (6 bases). The germline V gene encodes CDR1 SGHTA and CDR2 FQGNSA. V lost 0 bases and J lost 4, with 12 bases in between. CDR3 length: 15 residues. This CDR3 is CASSLALTGSTEAFF. Written as DNA, the CDR3 is TGTGCCAGCAGCTTAGCTCTCACAGGGAGCACTGAAGCTTTCTTT.

This clone was seen a few times. V usage is TRBV10-2 and J usage is TRBJ1-5; the match to TRBD1 covers 7 bases. V dropped 8 bases and J dropped 3; count of bases not matched to a gene: 7. Germline CDR1 reads WSHSY; CDR2 reads SAAADI. CDR3 size: 14 residues. This CDR3 reads CASGDSSFNQPQHF. The DNA for the CDR3 is TGCGCCAGCGGGGACAGCTCCTTCAATCAGCCCCAGCATTTT.

The chain links TRBV4-3 to TRBJ2-3; 14 nucleotides align to TRBD2. V shed 3 bases, J shed 1 base, and the junction held 6 bases outside the gene matches. From germline, CDR1 is LGHNA and CDR2 YSLEER. The CDR3 extends over 18 amino acids. The CDR3 protein is CASSQAGTSGGGTDTQYF. In DNA form, the CDR3 reads TGCGCCAGCAGCCAGGCTGGGACTAGCGGGGGAGGCACAGATACGCAGTATTTT.

To note about this clone: This CDR3 is also generated by other DNA sequences in the sample. This chain links TRBV4-3 with TRBJ1-3; no firm D call. This CDR3 spans 16 amino acids. The V gene lost 0 bases and the J gene lost 0 bases, with 9 bases spanning the gap. Germline V gene data show CDR1 as LGHNA and CDR2 as YSLEER. This CDR3 is CASSQDHGGSGNTIYF. CDR3 in DNA: TGCGCCAGCAGCCAAGATCACGGCGGCTCTGGAAACACCATATATTTT.

This clone was counted a few times. CDR3 coding DNA: TGTGCCAGCAGTGCCAGGGGTCAGTATTATGGCTACACCTTC. Its protein is CASSARGQYYGYTF. The genes are TRBV27 and TRBJ1-2, with D tentatively TRBD1 (6 bases). This CDR3 contains 14 residues. Germline-derived CDR1 and CDR2 are MNHEY and SMNVEV (reference sequence). The ends were cut back, 5 bases at V and 5 bases at J, with 15 bases in the middle.

This clone was observed a handful of times. The gene calls are TRBV28 and TRBJ2-7; TRBD2 aligns across 13 bases. Trimming at V came to 3 bases and at J to 2 bases, leaving 7 bases not matched to a gene. CDR1 and CDR2 (germline): MDHEN, SYDVKM. The CDR3 covers 17 residues. The CDR3 bases are TGTGCCAGCAGTTTCCGGACTAGCGGGAGATCCACCTACGAGCAGTACTTC. As protein: CASSFRTSGRSTYEQYF.

Only a few counts were recorded for this clone. The chain has TRBV10-2 and TRBJ2-5, with D unresolved. Germline V CDR1 and CDR2: WSHSY, SAAADI. V lost 6 bases and J lost 11, with 13 bases in between. There are 11 residues in the CDR3. The CDR3 protein is CASSGTTTQYF. CDR3 in DNA: TGCGCCAGCAGCGGCACTACGACGCAGTACTTC.

CDR3: CSARTGGRAFF. In nucleotides, the CDR3 is TGCAGTGCTAGGACAGGGGGCAGAGCTTTCTTT. The genes are TRBV20-1 and TRBJ1-1; 10 bases line up with TRBD1. With V trimmed by 3 bases and J by 10 bases, 2 bases remained unmatched. The CDR3 spans 11 residues. Germline V gene sequence: CDR1 DFQATT, CDR2 SNEGSKA (reference sequence).

This chain joins TRBV18 and TRBJ1-2, with 7 bases aligning to TRBD1. Germline CDR1 KGHSH, CDR2 LQKENI. V lost 3 bases, J lost 2 bases, and 9 bases stayed unmatched. CDR3 size: 16 residues. The CDR3 region has the DNA TGTGCCAGCTCACCGAAGGGACAGACAGACAACTATGGCTACACCTTC. Translating gives CASSPKGQTDNYGYTF.

The chain recombines TRBV19 with TRBJ1-1; the match to TRBD1 covers 7 bases. The V gene's germline CDR1 is LNHDA and CDR2 SQIVND (reference sequence). The trim removed 4 bases at V and 0 bases at J, leaving 5 bases unmatched. This CDR3 contains 15 residues. The DNA of the CDR3 is TGTGCCAGTAGTAAACGACAGGGCTTGAACACTGAAGCTTTCTTT. It translates to CASSKRQGLNTEAFF.

The rearrangement uses TRBV10-2 and TRBJ1-4; D not certain. V lost 0 bases, J lost 8 bases, and 13 bases lay in between. This CDR3 contains 15 residues. CDR1 and CDR2 (germline): WSHSY, SAAADI. The CDR3 DNA is TGCGCCAGCAGTGAGTCAGCCGGGTTAATGGAAAAACTGTTTTTT. Translated: CASSESAGLMEKLFF.

The V gene is TRBV30, the J gene TRBJ2-1; 7 nucleotides match TRBD1. Unmatched junction bases numbered 9, after V lost 3 bases and J lost 4 bases. Germline CDR1 reads GTSNPN; CDR2 reads SVGIG (reference sequence). The CDR3 has 15 amino acids. CDR3 region: CAWRPRDRGYNEQFF. DNA for the CDR3: TGTGCCTGGAGGCCCCGGGACAGAGGGTACAATGAGCAGTTCTTC.

This clone came up a few times. The chain uses TRBV29-1 and TRBJ2-5, with unresolved D. Trimming stripped 6 bases from V and 5 bases from J, with 19 bases between. Germline V gene data show CDR1 as SQVTM and CDR2 as ANQGSEA. The CDR3 spans 14 residues. CDR3 sequence (DNA): TGCAGCGTCTTGACCCTAGGCTCTTTGGAGACCCAGTACTTC. This translates into CSVLTLGSLETQYF.

The chain combines TRBV6-1 with TRBJ2-2; D is possibly TRBD2 (6 bases). Germline-derived CDR1 and CDR2 are MNHNS and SASEGT. Trimming took 2 bases from V and 9 from J, leaving 7 bases between them. The CDR3 has 12 amino acids. Here the CDR3 DNA reads TGTGCCAGCAGTGAACGGGAGTGGGAGCTGTTTTTT. It encodes CASSEREWELFF.

This clone was seen just once. The V call is TRBV2, the J call TRBJ2-5; 7 bases line up with TRBD1. Germline trimming cut 6 bases from V and 4 bases from J; bases unmatched to any gene: 5. The CDR3 consists of 13 residues. Germline CDR1 and CDR2: SNHLY and FYNNEI. CDR3: CASSLGQRETQYF. The CDR3 DNA reads as TGTGCCAGCAGCCTGGGACAGAGAGAGACCCAGTACTTC.

This chain uses TRBV30 with TRBJ1-6; D unresolved. Trimming took off 2 bases at V and 7 bases at J, with 15 bases between the two ends. The CDR3 runs 15 residues. Germline CDR1 GTSNPN, CDR2 SVGIG (reference sequence). CDR3 in amino acids: CAWSPRPGMNSPLHF. In nucleotides, the CDR3 is TGTGCCTGGAGTCCACGACCGGGTATGAATTCACCCCTCCACTTT. Full variable domain (remainder filled in from reference TRBV30 and TRBJ1-6): SQTIHQWPATLVQPVGSPLSLECTVEGTSNPNLYWYRQAAGRGLQLLFYSVGIGQISSEVPQNLSASRPQDRQFILSSKKLLLSDSGFYLCAWSPRPGMNSPLHFGNGTRLTVT.

The rearrangement uses TRBV28 and TRBJ2-1, with 7 bases aligning to TRBD1. CDR1 is MDHEN and CDR2 is SYDVKM in the germline V gene. The CDR3 extends over 16 amino acids. V trimming: 4 bases; J trimming: 4 bases; junction bases outside the gene matches: 10. CDR3 in amino acids: CASSSHRDSIYNEQFF. The CDR3 region has the DNA TGTGCCAGCAGTTCGCACCGGGACAGTATATACAATGAGCAGTTCTTC. The variable domain in full, with the rest retrieved from reference TRBV28 and TRBJ2-1, is DVKVTQSSRYLVKRTGEKVFLECVQDMDHENMFWYRQDPGLGLRLIYFSYDVKMKEKGDIPEGYSVSREKKERFSLILESASTNQTSMYLCASSSHRDSIYNEQFFGPGTRLTVL.

The J gene is TRBJ2-5, the V gene TRBV14; D may be TRBD1 (5 bases). The CDR3 extends over 14 amino acids. Trimming removed 5 bases from V and 5 bases from J, with 15 bases in between. CDR1 is SGHDN and CDR2 is FVKESK in the germline V gene. The CDR3 DNA reads as TGTGCCAGCAGCAAGGCGGCAGGGCGGGAGACCCAGTACTTC. This translates into CASSKAAGRETQYF.

Comments on this clone: The CDR3 does not close with the conserved phenylalanine or tryptophan, likely indicating a read error. The chain is built from TRBV6-6 and TRBJ1-1; 8 nucleotides align to TRBD1. CDR1 is MNHNY, CDR2 SVGAGI, per germline (reference sequence). The CDR3 loop spans 14 amino acids. Trimming took 0 bases from V and 11 from J; bases not matched to a gene: 8. The CDR3 sequence: CASSYSPRGREAFV. CDR3 DNA sequence: TGTGCCAGCAGTTACTCTCCCAGGGGGCGCGAGGCTTTCGTT.

The chain is built from TRBV4-3 and TRBJ2-1, with D possibly TRBD2 on 7 matching bases. In germline, CDR1 is LGHNA, CDR2 YSLEER. CDR3 length equals 16 residues. V was trimmed by 0 bases and J by 4 bases, leaving 13 bases between them. CDR3 DNA sequence: TGCGCCAGCAGCCAAGAGGTGGCGGGGGCGTACAATGAGCAGTTCTTC. It encodes CASSQEVAGAYNEQFF.

J is TRBJ2-7 and V is TRBV5-1; unclear D gene. The CDR3 runs 15 residues. Germline values: CDR1 SGHRS, CDR2 YFSETQ. Between the trimmed V and J ends, which lost 1 base and 2 bases, there was a span of 13 bases. The CDR3 loop is CASSLITGVTYEQYF. CDR3 sequence (DNA): TGCGCCAGCAGCTTGATTACCGGAGTTACCTACGAGCAGTACTTC.

This sequence joins TRBV5-1 and TRBJ2-1, with 9 nucleotides matching TRBD2. CDR3 length: 16 amino acids. V gave up 4 bases and J gave up 7 bases; unmatched junction bases: 12. Looked up from germline, CDR1 is SGHRS and CDR2 is YFSETQ. The CDR3 reads CASSPRRREGRNEQFF. In DNA form, the CDR3 reads TGCGCCAGCAGCCCACGGAGGCGGGAGGGCCGGAATGAGCAGTTCTTC.

The rearrangement uses TRBV5-4 and TRBJ1-1, with 7 bases that match TRBD1. Germline V gene sequence: CDR1 SGHNT, CDR2 YYREEE (reference sequence). This CDR3 comprises 15 residues. The ends lost 0 bases at V and 7 bases at J; junction bases unmatched: 9. The CDR3 sequence: CASSLGLGGADEAFF. The CDR3 DNA sequence: TGTGCCAGCAGCTTGGGGTTAGGGGGCGCTGATGAAGCTTTCTTT.

This rearrangement joins TRBV6-6 to TRBJ1-1; D is undetermined. This CDR3 contains 14 residues. Per germline, CDR1 MNHNY and CDR2 SVGAGI (reference sequence). V lost 1 base to trimming and J lost 5 bases, with 11 bases between them. CDR3 region: CASSYFGGSTEAFF. The CDR3 DNA is TGTGCCAGCAGTTACTTTGGCGGGTCGACTGAAGCTTTCTTT.

CDR3 sequence reads: CASSLGPVQETQYF. CDR3 in DNA: TGTGCCAGCAGTTTAGGGCCAGTCCAAGAGACCCAGTACTTC. The chain uses TRBV27 and TRBJ2-5; no firm D call. Per the germline V gene, CDR1 is MNHEY and CDR2 is SMNVEV (reference sequence). The CDR3 extends over 14 amino acids. V lost 2 bases, J lost 1 base, and 8 bases lay in between.

The chain recombines TRBV6-9 with TRBJ1-5; TRBD1 matches at 7 bases. J gave up 3 bases and V 6 bases, and 14 bases lay outside the gene matches. This CDR3 contains 17 residues. The germline V gene encodes CDR1 MNHGY and CDR2 SVAAGI. The CDR3 loop is CASSQPTGDRHNQPQHF. Here the CDR3 DNA reads TGTGCCAGCAGCCAACCGACGGGGGACAGACACAATCAGCCCCAGCATTTT.

The chain combines TRBV27 with TRBJ1-1; D is undetermined. The CDR3 contains 13 residues. V gave up 3 bases and J gave up 3 bases, with 8 bases separating them. CDR1 is MNHEY, CDR2 SMNVEV, per germline (reference sequence). The CDR3: CASSFTRDTEAFF. The CDR3 DNA follows: TGTGCCAGCAGTTTTACGAGGGACACTGAAGCTTTCTTT.

V is TRBV5-4 and J is TRBJ2-1, with 12 positions matching TRBD1. The germline V gene encodes CDR1 SGHNT and CDR2 YYREEE (reference sequence). V shed 4 bases and J 13 bases; nucleotides not matched to a gene: 12. This CDR3 is 15 amino acids long. CDR3 sequence reads: CASSVGQGAHAPQFF. The CDR3 DNA reads as TGTGCCAGCAGCGTGGGACAGGGGGCGCATGCCCCTCAGTTCTTC.

This clone came up once. The chain joins TRBV28 to TRBJ2-1, with TRBD1 matching over 7 bases. This CDR3 comprises 11 residues. Germline assignment: CDR1 MDHEN and CDR2 SYDVKM. V shed 6 bases and J 14 bases; nucleotides not matched to a gene: 7. The DNA of the CDR3 is TGTGCCAGCAGCTCCGGGACAGAAAAGTTCTTC. Amino acid sequence: CASSSGTEKFF.

This clone was detected only once. The chain recombines TRBV7-6 with TRBJ1-3; D uncertain. Germline V gene data show CDR1 as SGHVS and CDR2 as FNYEAQ. The CDR3 has 13 amino acids. V shed 0 bases and J shed 3 bases, with 3 bases lying between them. The chain's CDR3 is CASSLASGNTIYF. DNA of the CDR3: TGTGCCAGCAGCTTAGCTAGTGGAAACACCATATATTTT.

The V call is TRBV5-1, the J call TRBJ2-1, with 12 bases matching TRBD2. V dropped 3 bases and J dropped 8; count of bases not matched to a gene: 21. From germline, CDR1 is SGHRS and CDR2 YFSETQ. The CDR3 totals 20 residues. The CDR3 reads CASSSTLRGLAGKVGDEQFF. As DNA, the CDR3 is TGCGCCAGCAGCTCAACCCTCCGTGGACTAGCGGGAAAGGTTGGGGATGAGCAGTTCTTC.